Here is one T cell receptor beta chain with its context. This entry comes from a study of T cells in Graves' hyperthyroidism and ophthalmopathy. The germline V gene encodes CDR1 LNHDA and CDR2 SQIVND (reference sequence). The CDR3 extends over 14 amino acids. V lost 5 bases, J lost 3 bases, and 7 bases stayed unmatched. Lactation, pregnancy, other autoimmune disease or uncontrolled infection led to exclusion of patients. Orbital computed tomography, thyroid ultrasound, serum thyroxine and TRAb, and clinical symptoms together informed the diagnoses. Amplification yielded TCR beta CDR3 regions, with RNA transcripts as the source. In the first-round RT-PCR of the TCR CDR3, the HTBI primer set was used. TCRdb passed the multiplex PCR reads through MiXCR, listing each CDR3 protein once. The sample lists some 760,000 distinct CDR3 sequences; approximately 15% were seen once.

This TCR derives from a woman between 18 and 29 years old with Graves' hyperthyroidism. What was sequenced was blood. V and J are TRBV19 and TRBJ2-7, with 7 positions matching TRBD2. CDR3 sequence reads: CASSYGSGVYEQYF. The CDR3 nucleotides read TGTGCCAGTAGTTATGGAAGCGGGGTCTACGAGCAGTACTTC.